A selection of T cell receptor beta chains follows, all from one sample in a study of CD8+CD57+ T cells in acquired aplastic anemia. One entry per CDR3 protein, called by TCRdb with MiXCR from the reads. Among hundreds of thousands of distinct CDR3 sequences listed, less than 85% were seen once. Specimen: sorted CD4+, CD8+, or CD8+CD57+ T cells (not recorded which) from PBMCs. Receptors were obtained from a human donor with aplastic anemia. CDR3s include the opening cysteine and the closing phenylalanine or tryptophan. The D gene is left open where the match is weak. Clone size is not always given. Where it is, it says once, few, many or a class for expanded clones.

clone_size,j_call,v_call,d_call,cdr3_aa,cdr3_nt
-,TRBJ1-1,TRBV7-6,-,CASTLGRIPTRADFF,TGTGCCAGCACCCTAGGGCGGATCCCCACCAGGGCCGACTTCTTT
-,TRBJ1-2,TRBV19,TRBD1,CASSPRDRVGGYTF,TGTGCCAGCAGTCCCCGGGACAGGGTCGGTGGCTACACCTTC
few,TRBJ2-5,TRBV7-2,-,CASSESETQYF,TGTGCCAGCAGTGAATCGGAGACCCAGTACTTC
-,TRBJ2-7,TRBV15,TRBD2,CATSSVSGKDTQYF,TGTGCCACCAGTAGCGTGAGCGGGAAAGACACGCAGTACTTC
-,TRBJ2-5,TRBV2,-,CAASRAGMAETQYF,TGTGCCGCCAGCAGGGCGGGGATGGCAGAGACCCAGTACTTC
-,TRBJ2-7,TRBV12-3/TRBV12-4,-,CASSPETLGRVF,TGTGCCAGCAGTCCCGAGACCCTTGGGCGCGTCTTC
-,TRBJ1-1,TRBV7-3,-,CASSLVPGEMIFGFF,TGTGCCAGCAGCTTAGTACCCGGGGAGATGATTTTTGGATTCTTT
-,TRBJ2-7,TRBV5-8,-,CASSIGRLGEQYF,TGTGCCAGCAGCATCGGAAGGTTGGGGGAGCAGTACTTC
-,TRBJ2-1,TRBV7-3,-,CASSFAGGAYEQYFF,-
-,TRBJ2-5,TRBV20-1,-,CSASLANFAETQYF,TGCAGTGCTAGCCTAGCTAACTTCGCGGAGACCCAGTACTTC
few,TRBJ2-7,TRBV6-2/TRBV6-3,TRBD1,CASSQGTGSTHEQYF,TGTGCCAGCAGCCAGGGGACAGGATCGACTCACGAGCAGTACTTC
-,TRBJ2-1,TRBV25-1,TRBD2,CASRLTQTGTSHLNEQFF,TGTGCCAGCAGACTAACCCAAACCGGGACTAGCCATCTCAATGAGCAGTTCTTC
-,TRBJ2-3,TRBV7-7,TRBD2,CASSPALAGGSDKF,TGTGCCAGCAGCCCTGCGCTAGCGGGGGGGAGCGATAAGTTT
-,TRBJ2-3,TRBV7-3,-,CASSRGANAVEHRYF,TGTGCCAGCTCAAGAGGGGCCAACGCCGTTGAACACCGATATTTT
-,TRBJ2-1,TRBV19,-,CASSKVTGYLMGNEQFF,TGTGCCAGTAGTAAAGTTACCGGATACCTGATGGGGAATGAGCAGTTCTTC
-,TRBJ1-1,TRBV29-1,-,CSAGAIAEAFF,TGCAGCGCGGGGGCAATCGCTGAAGCTTTCTTT
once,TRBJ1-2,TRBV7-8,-,CASSIAGRRYAHTF,TGTGCCAGTAGTATAGCGGGACGCCGCTATGCGCACACCTTC
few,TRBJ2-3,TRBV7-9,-,CASSLVRGELSLGF,TGTGCCAGCAGCTTAGTACGCGGGGAGCTGTCTCTTGGTTTT
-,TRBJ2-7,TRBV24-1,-,CASSDLASSYEQYF,TGTGCCAGCAGTGATTTAGCAAGCTCCTACGAGCAGTACTTC
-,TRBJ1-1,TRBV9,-,CASGLAGNIQYFASF,-
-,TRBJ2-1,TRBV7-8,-,CASNFERSPDTDEQFF,TGTGCCAGCAACTTTGAGAGAAGTCCCGATACCGATGAGCAGTTCTTC
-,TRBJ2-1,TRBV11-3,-,CASSPDLTVNNEQFF,TGTGCCAGCAGCCCAGATCTGACAGTGAACAATGAGCAGTTCTTC
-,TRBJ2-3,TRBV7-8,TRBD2,CASSVAGSPEKQF,TGTGCCAGCAGCGTAGCGGGCAGTCCCGAGAAGCAGTTT
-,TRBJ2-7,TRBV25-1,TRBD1,CASSLGPGQGYLEQYF,TGTGCCAGCAGTTTGGGGCCGGGACAGGGGTATCTCGAGCAGTACTTC
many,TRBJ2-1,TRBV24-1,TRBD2,CATSDTTSGTDNEQFF,TGTGCCACCAGTGATACGACTAGCGGGACCGACAATGAGCAGTTCTTC
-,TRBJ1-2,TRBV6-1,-,CASSEGDPKDGYTF,TGTGCCAGCAGCGAAGGGGACCCGAAGGATGGCTACACCTTC
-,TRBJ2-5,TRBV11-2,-,CASSLAIGAGETQYF,TGTGCCAGCAGCTTAGCTATCGGGGCGGGAGAGACCCAGTACTTC
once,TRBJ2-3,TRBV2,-,CGSSSVGTDTQYF,TGTGGCAGCAGCAGCGTAGGCACAGATACGCAGTATTTT
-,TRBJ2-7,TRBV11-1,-,CASSQAVGTGYEQYF,TGTGCCAGCAGCCAAGCCGTAGGTACCGGCTACGAGCAGTACTTC
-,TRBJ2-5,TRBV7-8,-,CASRFQPDRKTQSF,TGTGCCAGCAGGTTTCAGCCAGACCGAAAGACCCAGTCCTTC
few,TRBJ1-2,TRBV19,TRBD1,CASNPGQTNYGYTF,TGTGCCAGTAACCCGGGACAGACAAACTATGGCTACACCTTC
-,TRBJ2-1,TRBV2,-,CASRRVEEGQFF,TGTGCCAGCAGGCGCGTCGAGGAGGGGCAATTCTTC
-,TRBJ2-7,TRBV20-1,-,CSAAGGSPTYEQYF,TGCAGTGCCGCTGGGGGATCCCCTACCTACGAGCAGTACTTC
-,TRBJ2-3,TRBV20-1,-,CSARGGGRNTDTQYF,TGCAGTGCTAGAGGTGGGGGACGGAACACAGATACGCAGTATTTT
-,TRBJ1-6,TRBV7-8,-,CASSFDPDRTDLPLHF,TGTGCCAGCAGCTTTGACCCAGACAGGACAGACCTACCCCTCCACTTT
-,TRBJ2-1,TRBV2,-,CASSEGVTHEQFF,TGTGCCAGCAGTGAAGGGGTGACACATGAGCAGTTCTTC
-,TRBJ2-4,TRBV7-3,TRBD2,CASGAAGNDEYF,TGTGCCAGCGGAGCAGCGGGGAACGATGAGTACTTC